This T cell receptor (beta chain) was captured in a study of Ad26.COV2.S vaccination and SARS-CoV-2 variants. The CDR3 length is 15 residues. V lost 3 bases to trimming and J lost 0 bases, with 10 bases between them. Germline CDR1 is SGHRS and CDR2 is YFSETQ. Data came from immunoSEQ multiplex PCR; TCRdb stores just in-frame clones and leaves some out. The sample has some 39,000 clones, roughly 80% seen once; the top ten hold roughly 50%. A remark on this clone: Its specificity is unknown.

Notes on the study in general: While placebo recipients had lower spike-specific TCR breadth, vaccine recipients had more. Reportedly, after vaccination the spike-specific CD8+ and CD4+ T cell responses displayed substantial breadth. In TCR breadth and depth analyses, total T cell responses may have been underestimated. Comparable non-spike TCR breadth was observed in vaccine and placebo recipients.

The input for sequencing was peripheral blood, taken after recovery from COVID-19. The TCR sequence derives from a human donor who had recovered from COVID-19. V gene TRBV5-1 combines with J gene TRBJ1-3; tentatively, D is TRBD1 (6 bases). DNA of the CDR3: TGCGCCAGCAGCTCCGGGGGCGGCTCTGGAAACACCATATATTTT. Translated: CASSSGGGSGNTIYF.